Shown below are 23 T cell receptor beta chains from a single sample sequenced in a study of response to subunit inactivated influenza vaccine. In TCRdb, the RT-PCR reads were re-called with MiXCR into one record per CDR3 protein. The table records about 650,000 distinct CDR3 sequences, around 13% of them present only once. The sequences come from PBMCs from blood, collected roughly 2 weeks before vaccination. These receptors all stem from a man between 45 and 60 years old who received an inactivated influenza vaccine.

Only a few counts were recorded for this clonotype. The chain is built from TRBV12-3 or TRBV12-4 and TRBJ2-1; 12 nucleotides line up with TRBD2. The CDR3 spans 15 residues. V shed 5 bases and J 8 bases; nucleotides not matched to a gene: 7. CDR3 sequence: CASSPRLAGVHEQFF. The CDR3 DNA is TGTGCCAGCAGTCCTCGACTAGCGGGAGTCCATGAGCAGTTCTTC.

The sample holds a few counts of this clonotype. CDR3 residues: CSARDSLEVIEQYF. CDR3 bases: TGCAGTGCTAGAGATTCCCTCGAGGTGATCGAGCAGTACTTC. The rearrangement uses TRBV20-1 and TRBJ2-7; D ambiguous. The CDR3 is 14 residues long. V was trimmed by 0 bases and J by 6 bases, leaving 15 bases between them. Germline lookup yields CDR1 DFQATT and CDR2 SNEGSKA (reference sequence).

This clonotype was detected only a few times. The V gene is TRBV12-3 or TRBV12-4, the J gene TRBJ2-1, with D tentatively TRBD2 (6 bases). The ends were cut back, 4 bases at V and 2 bases at J, with 18 bases in the middle. CDR3 size: 17 residues. CDR3 amino acids: CASSSGWGDLAYNEQFF. The DNA for the CDR3 is TGTGCCAGCAGTTCAGGGTGGGGGGACTTGGCCTACAATGAGCAGTTCTTC.

This clonotype was seen at least ten times. CDR3 sequence: CASSQPGQGNTEAFF. The DNA of the CDR3 is TGTGCCAGCAGCCAACCGGGACAGGGGAACACTGAAGCTTTCTTT. The V gene is TRBV3-1, the J gene TRBJ1-1; 9 bases agree with TRBD1. CDR1 and CDR2 from the germline V gene are LGHDT and YNNKEL (reference sequence). The CDR3 extends over 15 amino acids. V gave up 2 bases and J gave up 1 base; unmatched junction bases: 2.

This clonotype was seen only a few times. The chain is built from TRBV20-1 and TRBJ2-3; 9 bases map to TRBD2. Germline assignment: CDR1 DFQATT and CDR2 SNEGSKA (reference sequence). This CDR3 is built from 16 residues. V was pared by 2 bases and J by 5 bases, with 11 bases of the junction left unmatched. The CDR3 loop reads CSARLIAGAKGDTQYF. In DNA, the CDR3 is TGCAGTGCTAGACTCATAGCGGGGGCCAAGGGAGATACGCAGTATTTT.

V gene TRBV5-1 combines with J gene TRBJ2-2; 8 bases are shared with TRBD1. CDR1 is SGHRS and CDR2 is YFSETQ in the germline V gene. This CDR3 is 15 amino acids long. The V and J ends lost 5 bases and 4 bases, in that order; junction bases with no gene match: 7. CDR3 amino acids: CASRSGGASTGELFF. The CDR3 DNA reads as TGCGCCAGCAGATCAGGGGGCGCGAGCACCGGGGAGCTGTTTTTT.

This clonotype was detected a few times. CDR3 residues: CASSERGLALQETQYF. The CDR3, as DNA: TGTGCCAGCAGTGAACGGGGACTAGCGCTCCAAGAGACCCAGTACTTC. The V gene is TRBV25-1, the J gene TRBJ2-5; 10 nucleotides match TRBD2. Germline CDR1 is MGHDK and CDR2 is SYGVNS. The CDR3 is 16 amino acids. The junction had 4 bases not matched to a gene; V was cut back by 2 bases and J by 1 base.

A few counts support this clonotype. V usage is TRBV7-8 and J usage is TRBJ1-5; TRBD1 matches 9 bases. Germline CDR1 is SGHVS and CDR2 is FQNEAQ. V trimming: 1 base; J trimming: 2 bases; junction bases outside the gene matches: 3. The CDR3 sequence is 16 residues long. The CDR3 sequence: CASSLGGDRGNQPQHF. DNA for the CDR3: TGTGCCAGCAGCTTAGGGGGGGACAGGGGCAATCAGCCCCAGCATTTT.

The chain employs TRBV10-3 and TRBJ2-1; D gene ambiguous. The V gene lost 6 bases and the J gene lost 4 bases, with 4 bases spanning the gap. Germline loops: CDR1 ENHRY, CDR2 SYGVKD. The CDR3 runs to 11 residues. Written as DNA, the CDR3 is TGTGCCATCAGGGGGTACAATGAGCAGTTCTTC. This gives the protein CAIRGYNEQFF.

At least ten counts were recorded for this clonotype. The genes are TRBV5-1 and TRBJ2-1; TRBD1 agrees at 7 bases. The CDR3 is made up of 13 amino acids. V was pared by 3 bases and J by 6 bases, with 3 bases of the junction left unmatched. CDR1 and CDR2 (germline): SGHRS, YFSETQ. The CDR3 loop is CASSWDSGNEQFF. In nucleotides, the CDR3 is TGCGCCAGCAGCTGGGACAGCGGCAATGAGCAGTTCTTC.

This clonotype was observed a few times. J is TRBJ2-3 and V is TRBV4-2; 10 bases are a match to TRBD2. The V and J ends lost 2 bases and 2 bases, in that order; junction bases with no gene match: 4. This CDR3 contains 16 residues. Germline CDR1 is LGHNA and CDR2 is YNFKEQ. The DNA of the CDR3 is TGTGCCAGCAGCCAACCACTAGCGGGAAACACAGATACGCAGTATTTT. Translating it yields CASSQPLAGNTDTQYF.

In its sample, this clonotype was seen many times. The chain couples TRBV27 to TRBJ2-1; possibly TRBD2 for D (7 bases). The CDR3 contains 14 residues. The germline V gene encodes CDR1 MNHEY and CDR2 SMNVEV (reference sequence). V was pared by 4 bases and J by 8 bases, with 15 bases between. The chain's CDR3 is CASSSGRGGDEQFF. The CDR3 nucleotides are TGTGCCAGCAGTTCCGGTAGGGGGGGCGATGAGCAGTTCTTC.

This clonotype was recorded only once. The chain links TRBV7-8 to TRBJ2-1, with D tentatively TRBD2 (6 bases). The CDR3 covers 14 residues. CDR1 is SGHVS, CDR2 FQNEAQ, per germline. The V end was cut by 4 bases, the J end by 6 bases, with 13 bases between. The CDR3 DNA follows: TGTGCCAGCAGCTGTATGGGACTGTTCAATGAGCAGTTCTTC. Encoded protein: CASSCMGLFNEQFF.

The chain carries TRBV9 and TRBJ2-3; 10 nucleotides match TRBD2. Germline V gene lookup returns CDR1 SGDLS and CDR2 YYNGEE. The junction had 6 bases not matched to a gene; V was cut back by 3 bases and J by 8 bases. CDR3 length equals 14 residues. CDR3 region: CASSAGTSAGTQYF. CDR3 in DNA: TGTGCCAGCAGCGCCGGGACTAGCGCCGGTACGCAGTATTTT.

The chain employs TRBV20-1 and TRBJ2-3; 10 positions match TRBD1. Trimming removed 5 bases from V and 5 bases from J; junction bases left unmatched: 10. The CDR3 consists of 15 residues. Germline assignment: CDR1 DFQATT and CDR2 SNEGSKA (reference sequence). The CDR3 bases are TGCAGTGCTGTCCGGGACAGGGGAAATCAAGATACGCAGTATTTT. It is translated as CSAVRDRGNQDTQYF.

The chain joins TRBV10-3 to TRBJ2-5, with D tentatively TRBD2 (6 bases). The V gene's germline CDR1 is ENHRY and CDR2 SYGVKD. V lost 2 bases, J lost 6 bases, and 13 bases lay in between. The CDR3 has 14 residues. The CDR3 DNA follows: TGTGCCATCAGTGAGGCTGGAGGGGATAAGACCCAGTACTTC. It yields the protein CAISEAGGDKTQYF.

This chain uses TRBV5-1 with TRBJ2-7, with 7 positions matching TRBD2. The CDR3 totals 14 residues. V gave up 4 bases and J gave up 2 bases; unmatched junction bases: 6. The germline CDR1 and CDR2 sequences are SGHRS and YFSETQ. CDR3: CASSPTSWTYEQYF. The CDR3 bases are TGCGCCAGCAGCCCGACTAGCTGGACCTACGAGCAGTACTTC.

This clonotype was found many times. The chain joins TRBV6-5 to TRBJ2-7; D gene unclear. V was clipped by 1 base and J by 0 bases, with 7 bases between them. This CDR3 contains 14 residues. Germline CDR1 is MNHEY and CDR2 is SVGAGI. This chain's CDR3 is CASSYFADSYEQYF. CDR3 coding DNA: TGTGCCAGCAGTTACTTCGCGGACTCCTACGAGCAGTACTTC.

This clonotype was seen a handful of times. J is TRBJ2-1 and V is TRBV11-1; 10 positions agree with TRBD2. Germline trimming cut 2 bases from V and 3 bases from J; bases unmatched to any gene: 10. CDR3 length: 18 residues. CDR1 is SGHAT, CDR2 FQDESV, per germline (reference sequence). CDR3 amino acids: CASSLTSGGAYVYNEQFF. CDR3 sequence (DNA): TGTGCCAGCAGCTTAACCAGCGGGGGGGCTTATGTCTACAATGAGCAGTTCTTC.

Details on this clonotype: A read error may be the cause here, since a much bigger clone is one base away. The chain uses TRBV14 and TRBJ2-3; D could derive from TRBD1 or TRBD2 (5 bases each). The CDR3 spans 16 residues. CDR1 and CDR2 (germline): SGHDN, FVKESK. As DNA, the CDR3 is TGTGCCAGCAGCCACTATTCGGGACGGGAAAGCGATACGCTGTATTTT. The encoded protein is CASSHYSGRESDTLYF.

The chain recombines TRBV7-3 with TRBJ2-7, with a tentative D call TRBD1 (5 bases). V was shortened by 5 bases and J by 5 bases, with 13 bases between the two germline ends. The CDR3 spans 13 residues. CDR1 is SGHTA, CDR2 FQGTGA, per germline. CDR3 amino acids: CASSLGVTDEQYF. CDR3 sequence (DNA): TGTGCCAGCAGCCTAGGGGTTACGGACGAGCAGTACTTC.

This clonotype came up a few times. This chain joins TRBV11-2 and TRBJ2-5; 11 bases align to TRBD2. V gave up 4 bases and J gave up 2 bases; unmatched junction bases: 6. In germline, CDR1 is SGHAT, CDR2 FQNNGV. The length of the CDR3 is 16 residues. CDR3 in DNA: TGTGCCAGCAGCTACAACCTAGCGGGGGGACAAGAGACCCAGTACTTC. Its protein product is CASSYNLAGGQETQYF.

This clonotype was detected a few times. This chain uses TRBV5-1 with TRBJ1-4, with no clear D. Germline values: CDR1 SGHRS, CDR2 YFSETQ. V was trimmed by 0 bases and J by 4 bases, leaving 10 bases between them. CDR3 length: 15 residues. CDR3 coding DNA: TGCGCCAGCAGCTTGGAATCCGGAGGTAATGAAAAACTGTTTTTT. Its translation: CASSLESGGNEKLFF.